A single sample is the source of the 13 T cell receptor beta chains below, sequenced in a study of CD8+ T cells in alopecia areata. cDNA reverse transcribed from extracted RNA served as the sequencing template. Sequenced by immunoSEQ multiplex PCR; TCRdb stores in-frame clones only, minus some. Seen here are 250,000 or so clones, roughly two thirds observed once, and the top ten hold 1.2%. Source: CD4+ T cells sorted from blood, taken at week 0. The source of these receptors is a human donor with alopecia areata.

This clone was counted between two and nine times. The chain carries TRBV30 and TRBJ1-6; TRBD1 might be the D (5 bases). The germline V gene encodes CDR1 GTSNPN and CDR2 SVGIG (reference sequence). The CDR3 totals 13 residues. The V end lost 0 bases, the J end lost 8 bases, and 8 bases lay between the germline ends. The CDR3 sequence is CAWSVGLDSPLHF. As DNA, the CDR3 is TGTGCCTGGAGTGTGGGGCTTGATTCACCCCTCCACTTT.

The chain combines TRBV9 with TRBJ1-1; weak D call: TRBD1 (5 bases). Trimming stripped 4 bases from V and 6 bases from J, with 16 bases between. The CDR3 length is 14 residues. Germline CDR1 is SGDLS and CDR2 is YYNGEE. CDR3 residues: CASSPGEGRPEAFF. CDR3 nucleotide sequence: TGTGCCAGCAGCCCCGGGGAGGGGAGGCCTGAAGCTTTCTTT.

The chain carries TRBV7-9 and TRBJ2-5; D is undetermined. V was cut by 2 bases and J by 2 bases, with 9 bases left in between. CDR1 SEHNR and CDR2 FQNEAQ come from the germline V gene (reference sequence). The CDR3 extends over 14 amino acids. As DNA, the CDR3 is TGTGCCAGCAGCTTACTCCGTTCGCAAGAGACCCAGTACTTC. It is translated as CASSLLRSQETQYF.

V is TRBV11-1 and J is TRBJ1-1; TRBD1 matches at 7 bases. This CDR3 spans 14 amino acids. Germline V gene lookup returns CDR1 SGHAT and CDR2 FQDESV (reference sequence). The J segment lost 0 bases and the V segment lost 3 bases, leaving 1 base of the junction unmatched. The CDR3 loop is CASSLGQMNTEAFF. In nucleotides, the CDR3 is TGTGCCAGCAGCTTGGGACAGATGAACACTGAAGCTTTCTTT. The complete variable domain, with remaining parts taken from reference TRBV11-1 and TRBJ1-1, reads EAEVAQSPRYKITEKSQAVAFWCDPISGHATLYWYRQILGQGPELLVQFQDESVVDDSQLPKDRFSAERLKGVDSTLKIQPAELGDSAMYLCASSLGQMNTEAFFGQGTRLTVV.

The chain is built from TRBV6-4 and TRBJ2-3; D call uncertain. This CDR3 has 13 residues. Trimming removed 2 bases from V and 8 bases from J, with 11 bases in between. Germline assignment: CDR1 MRHNA and CDR2 SNTAGT. For the CDR3, the DNA is TGTGCCAGCAGTGACACGGTCCTGGGTACGCAGTATTTT. It translates to CASSDTVLGTQYF.

This rearrangement joins TRBV29-1 to TRBJ2-4; the D is unclear. The CDR3 has 12 amino acids. In germline, CDR1 is SQVTM, CDR2 ANQGSEA. V lost 4 bases to trimming and J lost 8 bases, with 12 bases between them. The CDR3 DNA reads TGCAGCGTTGGATGGGGTCTGGACATTCAGTACTTC. The encoded protein is CSVGWGLDIQYF.

The chain joins TRBV27 to TRBJ1-6; D is undetermined. Deletions cut 5 bases from V and 7 bases from J, with 15 bases between. The CDR3 consists of 15 residues. Germline CDR1 is MNHEY and CDR2 is SMNVEV (reference sequence). Here the CDR3 DNA reads TGTGCCAGCAGTCCTATAGCGGGAATGAATTCACCCCTCCACTTT. Its protein product is CASSPIAGMNSPLHF.

The rearrangement uses TRBV19 and TRBJ2-7, with D unresolved. Trimming took off 1 base at V and 3 bases at J, with 7 bases between the two ends. The CDR3 contains 13 residues. The germline V gene has CDR1 LNHDA and CDR2 SQIVND (reference sequence). CDR3: CASSIGQLYEQYF. The CDR3 DNA follows: TGTGCCAGTAGTATAGGGCAGCTCTACGAGCAGTACTTC.

This clone was counted once. The chain joins TRBV29-1 to TRBJ2-7, with TRBD1 identical over 9 bases. The CDR3 has 15 residues. With 6 bases clipped from V and 2 bases from J, the junction kept 11 bases outside the gene matches. The germline V gene encodes CDR1 SQVTM and CDR2 ANQGSEA. The CDR3 reads CSVGHPDRGPYEQYF. The CDR3 DNA reads TGCAGCGTCGGCCACCCGGACAGGGGACCCTACGAGCAGTACTTC.

This chain links TRBV4-2 with TRBJ2-5, with D possibly being TRBD1 or TRBD2 (5 bases each). Germline V gene data show CDR1 as LGHNA and CDR2 as YNFKEQ. V was pared by 1 base and J by 5 bases, with 8 bases between. This CDR3 is built from 13 residues. CDR3 protein: CASSQGGTETQYF. CDR3 sequence (DNA): TGTGCCAGCAGCCAAGGGGGGACCGAGACCCAGTACTTC.

The rearrangement joins TRBV4-1 to TRBJ2-7; D may correspond to TRBD1 or TRBD2 (5 bases each). The CDR3 loop spans 15 amino acids. Germline V lookup: CDR1 MGHRA, CDR2 YSYEKL. Trimming pared 0 bases from V and 7 bases from J, leaving 16 bases between. The CDR3 nucleotides read TGCGCCAGCAGCCAAGAGGAAAAAGGGACGGGGGAGCAGTACTTC. Encoded protein: CASSQEEKGTGEQYF.

The sample holds a few counts of this clone. The V and J genes are TRBV29-1 and TRBJ1-1, with TRBD1 as a possible D gene (6 bases). Between the trimmed V and J ends, which lost 6 bases and 4 bases, there was a span of 15 bases. Germline CDR1 reads SQVTM; CDR2 reads ANQGSEA. The CDR3 contains 13 residues. The CDR3 protein is CSVGTGKSTEAFF. In nucleotides, the CDR3 is TGCAGCGTCGGTACAGGGAAAAGCACTGAAGCTTTCTTT.

This clone was seen only a few times. V usage is TRBV6-5 and J usage is TRBJ1-1; weak D call: TRBD1 (6 bases). With 0 bases removed from V and 1 base from J, the gap between germline ends came to 6 bases. The CDR3 extends over 14 amino acids. Germline V CDR1 and CDR2: MNHEY, SVGAGI. CDR3: CASSYSGGNTEAFF. CDR3 DNA: TGTGCCAGCAGTTACTCAGGGGGGAACACTGAAGCTTTCTTT.